The clone carrying this T cell receptor beta chain was picked up many times. This sample stems from a study of molecular identifiers for immune sequencing clone quantification. From the PCR reads, TCRdb called clonotypes with MiXCR, one entry per CDR3 protein. The sample carries about 63,000 distinct CDR3 sequences, roughly a fifth recorded once. This CDR3 has 11 amino acids. CDR1 is MRHNA, CDR2 SNTAGT, per germline. Trimming left V 3 bases short and J 11 bases short, with 10 bases between. The sample comprised naive CD8+ T cells from blood, with Jurkat cell RNA spiked in. Subset given: FACS-sorted CD8+CD4-CCR7+CD45RA+ naive T cells. The chain couples TRBV6-4 to TRBJ1-1, with a possible D match to TRBD1 (5 bases). The sequence was collected from a human donor in good health. Some libraries in this study had Jurkat cell RNA spiked in. CDR3 in DNA: TGTGCCAGCAGTGATGGGGCCGCCGCTTTCTTT. Its protein is CASSDGAAAFF.